The rows below give T cell receptor beta chains drawn from one sample of a study of CD8 T cells in Susac syndrome. In TCRdb, the immunoSEQ multiplex PCR reads were re-called with MiXCR into one record per CDR3 protein. This table holds 250,000 to 300,000 distinct CDR3 sequences, 70% to 90% found once. Sequenced sample: CD8+ T cells from PBMCs. The receptors here all came from a human donor with multiple sclerosis. The CDR3 runs from the conserved cysteine through the conserved F or W. Each record gives: clone size, V gene, D gene, J gene, CDR3 DNA, CDR3 protein. A D gene is named only where the DNA matches it firmly. Clone size is not always given. Where it is, it says once, few, many or a class for expanded clones.

few	TRBV19	NA	TRBJ2-3	TGTGCCAGTAGTTTCCGAGATACGCAGTATTTT	CASSFRDTQYF
NA	TRBV28	NA	TRBJ2-4	TGTGCCAGCAGTTTGGAAGGCTACATTCAGTACTTC	CASSLEGYIQYF
NA	TRBV12-5	NA	TRBJ1-2	TGTGCTAGTGGTTTTCAGGGGCACTATGGCTACACCTTC	CASGFQGHYGYTF
NA	TRBV5-1	NA	TRBJ1-2	TGCGCCAGCAGCGGGGCACATGGCTACACCTTC	CASSGAHGYTF
NA	TRBV15	TRBD2	TRBJ2-2	TGTGCCACCAGCAGAGATGGGGGGGACACCGGGGAGCTGTTTTTT	CATSRDGGDTGELFF
NA	TRBV19	NA	TRBJ2-3	TGTGCCAGTAGTGTCGCCGGGACCACAGATACGCAGTATTTT	CASSVAGTTDTQYF
NA	TRBV12-3/TRBV12-4	TRBD1	TRBJ1-2	TGTGCCAGCAGTTTAGGGGACAGTCCTCCTCCCCTCGCCCGCTATGGCTACACCTTC	CASSLGDSPPPLARYGYTF
NA	TRBV28	TRBD1	TRBJ1-5	TGTGCCAGCAGTTTGGTTCAGGGGGCCCCTCAGCCCCAGCATTTT	CASSLVQGAPQPQHF
NA	TRBV11-2	TRBD2	TRBJ2-7	TGTGCCAGCAGCTCCGGTACTAGCGGGATCCCCTACGAGCAGTACTTC	CASSSGTSGIPYEQYF
NA	TRBV29-1	NA	TRBJ2-1	TGCAGCGAGTACAGGGATAACAATGAGCAGTTCTTC	CSEYRDNNEQFF
NA	TRBV6-6	TRBD2	TRBJ2-2	TGTGCCAGCACGGGTCAGCGGGAGGTCACCGGGGAGCTGTTTTTT	CASTGQREVTGELFF
NA	TRBV5-1	NA	TRBJ1-1	TGCGCCAGCAGCTTAGAAACAGTGAACACTGAAGCTTTCTTT	CASSLETVNTEAFF
NA	TRBV12-3/TRBV12-4	NA	TRBJ2-2	TGTGCCAGCAGTTTGTGGGGGGACGGGGAGCTGTTTTTT	CASSLWGDGELFF
NA	TRBV12-3/TRBV12-4	NA	TRBJ2-1	TGTGCCAGCAGCATGGATGCGGGCTCGGCCAATGAGCAGTTCTTC	CASSMDAGSANEQFF
NA	TRBV5-1	NA	TRBJ2-1	TGCGCCAGCAGCTTGGACAGAGGTTTTGAGTTCTTC	CASSLDRGFEFF
few	TRBV7-8	TRBD2	TRBJ2-7	TGTGCCAGCAGCCCCCACTACAGCGGGAGTGGCTACGAGCAGTACTTC	CASSPHYSGSGYEQYF
NA	TRBV7-9	NA	TRBJ1-1	TGTGCCAGCAGCGCCCGGGGGGGGCGAGCAATGAACACTGAAGCTTTCTTT	CASSARGGRAMNTEAFF
NA	TRBV24-1	NA	TRBJ2-5	TGTGCCACCAGTGATGTACAGCTCCTGCTAGAGACCCAGTACTTC	CATSDVQLLLETQYF
NA	TRBV27	NA	TRBJ2-5	TGTGCCAGCCTTGAGGGTGTCTCAGAAAAAGAGACCCAGTACTTC	CASLEGVSEKETQYF
NA	TRBV9	TRBD2	TRBJ2-1	TGTGCCAGCAGCGTGGCTGGGGTACTAAGCGGGAGACGTGATGAGCAGTTCTTC	CASSVAGVLSGRRDEQFF
NA	TRBV29-1	NA	TRBJ2-3	TGCAGCGTTTTGGGGGTTATCGACAGGCGACCATCTAGCACAGATACGCAGTATTTT	CSVLGVIDRRPSSTDTQYF